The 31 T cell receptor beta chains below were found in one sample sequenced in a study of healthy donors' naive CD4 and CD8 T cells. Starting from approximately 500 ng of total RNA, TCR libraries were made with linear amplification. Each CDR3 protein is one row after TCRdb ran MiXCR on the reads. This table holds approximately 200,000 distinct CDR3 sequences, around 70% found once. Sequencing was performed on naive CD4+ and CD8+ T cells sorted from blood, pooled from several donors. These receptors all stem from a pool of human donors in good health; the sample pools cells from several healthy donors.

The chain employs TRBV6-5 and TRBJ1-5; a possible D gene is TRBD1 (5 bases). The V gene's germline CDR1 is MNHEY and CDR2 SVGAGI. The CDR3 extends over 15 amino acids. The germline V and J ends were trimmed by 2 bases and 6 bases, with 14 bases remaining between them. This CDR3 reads CASSYGGGKGQPQHF. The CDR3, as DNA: TGTGCCAGCAGTTACGGCGGGGGTAAGGGTCAGCCCCAGCATTTT.

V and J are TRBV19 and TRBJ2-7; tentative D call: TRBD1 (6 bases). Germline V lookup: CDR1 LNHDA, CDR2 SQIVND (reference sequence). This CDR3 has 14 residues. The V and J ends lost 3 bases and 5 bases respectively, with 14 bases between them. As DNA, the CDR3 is TGTGCCAGTAGTATGAATGCCAGGGGCCACGAGCAGTACTTC. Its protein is CASSMNARGHEQYF.

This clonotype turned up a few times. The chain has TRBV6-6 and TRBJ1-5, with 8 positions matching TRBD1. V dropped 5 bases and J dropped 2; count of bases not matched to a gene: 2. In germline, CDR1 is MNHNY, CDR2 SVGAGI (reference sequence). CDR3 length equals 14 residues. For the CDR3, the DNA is TGTGCCAGCAGTCCGGACAGGGGCAATCAGCCCCAGCATTTT. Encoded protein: CASSPDRGNQPQHF.

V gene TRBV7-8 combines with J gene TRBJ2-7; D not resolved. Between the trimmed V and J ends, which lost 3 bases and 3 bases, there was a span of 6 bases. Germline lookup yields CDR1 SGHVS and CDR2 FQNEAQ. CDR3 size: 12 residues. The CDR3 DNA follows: TGTGCCAGCAGCTTTGAGGACTACGAGCAGTACTTC. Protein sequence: CASSFEDYEQYF.

CDR3 DNA: TGTGCCAGCAGTTTAGTAAGGCGCTCCTACGAGCAGTACTTC. As protein: CASSLVRRSYEQYF. The rearrangement joins TRBV27 to TRBJ2-7; D gene unclear. The CDR3 is made up of 14 amino acids. Germline V gene lookup returns CDR1 MNHEY and CDR2 SMNVEV (reference sequence). The V end lost 2 bases, the J end lost 0 bases, and 8 bases lay between the germline ends.

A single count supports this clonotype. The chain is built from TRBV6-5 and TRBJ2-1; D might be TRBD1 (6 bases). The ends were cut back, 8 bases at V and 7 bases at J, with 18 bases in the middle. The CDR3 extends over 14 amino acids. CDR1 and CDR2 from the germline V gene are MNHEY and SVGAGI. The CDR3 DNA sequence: TGTGCCAGCCAGGGGAGTCTTAGGGGTAATGAGCAGTTCTTC. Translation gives CASQGSLRGNEQFF.

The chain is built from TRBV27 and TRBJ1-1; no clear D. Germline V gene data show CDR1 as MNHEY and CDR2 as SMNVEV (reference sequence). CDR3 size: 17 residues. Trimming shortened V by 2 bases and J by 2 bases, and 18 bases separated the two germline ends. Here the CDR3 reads CASSLIFGDQFNTEAFF. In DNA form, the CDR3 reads TGTGCCAGCAGTTTAATTTTCGGGGATCAGTTCAACACTGAAGCTTTCTTT.

CDR3 bases: TGCAGCGTCCCCGAACTAGCGGGTTTGACAGATACGCAGTATTTT. It specifies CSVPELAGLTDTQYF. The chain couples TRBV29-1 to TRBJ2-3; 9 bases align to TRBD2. Germline CDR1 SQVTM, CDR2 ANQGSEA. The V gene end was trimmed by 6 bases and the J gene end by 3 bases; junction bases not matched to a gene: 10. The CDR3 sequence is 15 residues long.

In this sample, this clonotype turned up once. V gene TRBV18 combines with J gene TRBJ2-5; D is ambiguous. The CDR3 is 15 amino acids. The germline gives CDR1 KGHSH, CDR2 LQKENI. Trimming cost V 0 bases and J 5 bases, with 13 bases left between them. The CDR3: CASSPPGSRRETQYF. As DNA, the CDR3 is TGTGCCAGCTCACCACCAGGGTCCAGGCGGGAGACCCAGTACTTC.

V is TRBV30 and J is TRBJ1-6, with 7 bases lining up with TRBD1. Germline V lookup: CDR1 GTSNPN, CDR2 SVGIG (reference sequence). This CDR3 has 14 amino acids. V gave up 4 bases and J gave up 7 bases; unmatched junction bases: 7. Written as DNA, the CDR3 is TGTGCCTGGACCGCGCTCAGGGGGAATTCACCCCTCCACTTT. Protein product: CAWTALRGNSPLHF.

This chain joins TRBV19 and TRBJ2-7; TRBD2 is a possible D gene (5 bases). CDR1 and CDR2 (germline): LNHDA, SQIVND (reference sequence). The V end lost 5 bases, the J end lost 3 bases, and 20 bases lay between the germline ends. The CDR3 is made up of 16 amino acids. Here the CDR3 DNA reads TGTGCCAGTAGTGCCAACCCCCGGGGATTTAACTACGAGCAGTACTTC. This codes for CASSANPRGFNYEQYF.

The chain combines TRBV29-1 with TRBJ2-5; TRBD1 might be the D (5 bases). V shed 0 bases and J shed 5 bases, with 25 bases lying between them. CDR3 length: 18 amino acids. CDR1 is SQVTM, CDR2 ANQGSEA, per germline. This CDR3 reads CSVEDLQSKRRAGETQYF. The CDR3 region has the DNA TGCAGCGTTGAAGATCTTCAATCGAAAAGGCGTGCAGGGGAGACCCAGTACTTC. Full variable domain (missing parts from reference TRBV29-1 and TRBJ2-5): SAVISQKPSRDICQRGTSLTIQCQVDSQVTMMFWYRQQPGQSLTLIATANQGSEATYESGFVIDKFPISRPNLTFSTLTVSNMSPEDSSIYLCSVEDLQSKRRAGETQYFGPGTRLLVL.

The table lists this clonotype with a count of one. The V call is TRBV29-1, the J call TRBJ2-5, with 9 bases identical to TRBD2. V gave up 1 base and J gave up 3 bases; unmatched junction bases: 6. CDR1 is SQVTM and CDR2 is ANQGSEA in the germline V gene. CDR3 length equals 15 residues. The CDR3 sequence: CSVEAGTSSEETQYF. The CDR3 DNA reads TGCAGCGTTGAAGCTGGGACTAGCAGTGAAGAGACCCAGTACTTC.

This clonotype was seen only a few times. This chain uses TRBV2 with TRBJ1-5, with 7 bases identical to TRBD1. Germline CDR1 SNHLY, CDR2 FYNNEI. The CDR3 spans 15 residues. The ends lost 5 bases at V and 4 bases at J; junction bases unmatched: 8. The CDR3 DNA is TGTGCCAGCAGTTCTGACAGGGTTGGGAATCAGCCCCAGCATTTT. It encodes CASSSDRVGNQPQHF.

The CDR3, as DNA: TGTGCCAGCAGTTTACCCGGGACAGTTAATGAGCAGTTCTTC. Its translation: CASSLPGTVNEQFF. The V call is TRBV28, the J call TRBJ2-1; 7 positions agree with TRBD1. Germline CDR1 reads MDHEN; CDR2 reads SYDVKM. There are 14 residues in the CDR3. The V and J ends lost 2 bases and 7 bases, in that order; junction bases with no gene match: 5. Full variable domain (missing parts from reference TRBV28 and TRBJ2-1): DVKVTQSSRYLVKRTGEKVFLECVQDMDHENMFWYRQDPGLGLRLIYFSYDVKMKEKGDIPEGYSVSREKKERFSLILESASTNQTSMYLCASSLPGTVNEQFFGPGTRLTVL.

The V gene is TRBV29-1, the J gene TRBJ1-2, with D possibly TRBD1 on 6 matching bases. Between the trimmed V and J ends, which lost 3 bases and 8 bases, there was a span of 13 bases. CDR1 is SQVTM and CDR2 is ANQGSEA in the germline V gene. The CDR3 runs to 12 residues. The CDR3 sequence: CSVEGASGGYTF. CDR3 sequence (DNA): TGCAGCGTTGAGGGGGCATCAGGAGGCTACACCTTC.

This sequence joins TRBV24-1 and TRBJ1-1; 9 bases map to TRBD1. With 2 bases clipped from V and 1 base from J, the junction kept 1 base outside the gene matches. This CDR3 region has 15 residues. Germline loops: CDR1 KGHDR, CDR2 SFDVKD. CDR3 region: CATSDSTGGNTEAFF. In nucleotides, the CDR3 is TGTGCCACCAGTGATTCGACAGGGGGGAACACTGAAGCTTTCTTT.

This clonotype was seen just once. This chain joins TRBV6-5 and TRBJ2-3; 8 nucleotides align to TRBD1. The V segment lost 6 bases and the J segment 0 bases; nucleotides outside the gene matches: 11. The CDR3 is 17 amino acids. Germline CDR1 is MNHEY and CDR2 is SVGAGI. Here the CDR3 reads CASRITGGSTSTDTQYF. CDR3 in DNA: TGTGCCAGCAGAATAACAGGGGGATCCACTAGCACAGATACGCAGTATTTT.

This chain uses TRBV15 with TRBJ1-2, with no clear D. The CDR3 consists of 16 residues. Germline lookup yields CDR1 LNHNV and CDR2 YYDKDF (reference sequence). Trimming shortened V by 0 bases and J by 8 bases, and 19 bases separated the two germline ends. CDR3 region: CATSRDRGPRGYGYTF. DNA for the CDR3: TGTGCCACCAGCAGAGATCGGGGTCCCAGAGGGTACGGCTACACCTTC.

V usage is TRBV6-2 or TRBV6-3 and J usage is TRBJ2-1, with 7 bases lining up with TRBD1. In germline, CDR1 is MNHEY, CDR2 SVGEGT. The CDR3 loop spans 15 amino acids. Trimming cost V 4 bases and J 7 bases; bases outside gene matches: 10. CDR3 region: CASSSGQNLLNEQFF. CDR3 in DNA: TGTGCCAGCAGTTCGGGACAGAACTTGCTAAATGAGCAGTTCTTC.

The CDR3 coding sequence is TGTGCCAGTAGTTCCTGGACAGGGGTTGTCGGGGAGCTGTTTTTT. It yields the protein CASSSWTGVVGELFF. V usage is TRBV19 and J usage is TRBJ2-2; 9 positions match TRBD1. The CDR3 contains 15 residues. Germline V lookup: CDR1 LNHDA, CDR2 SQIVND (reference sequence). V dropped 5 bases and J dropped 7; count of bases not matched to a gene: 8.

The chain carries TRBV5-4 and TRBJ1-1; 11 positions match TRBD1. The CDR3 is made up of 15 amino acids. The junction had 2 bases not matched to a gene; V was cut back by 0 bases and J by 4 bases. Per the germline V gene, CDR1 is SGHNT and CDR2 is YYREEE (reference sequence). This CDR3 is CASSLAGTGGTEAFF. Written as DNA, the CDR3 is TGTGCCAGCAGCTTGGCCGGGACAGGGGGCACTGAAGCTTTCTTT.

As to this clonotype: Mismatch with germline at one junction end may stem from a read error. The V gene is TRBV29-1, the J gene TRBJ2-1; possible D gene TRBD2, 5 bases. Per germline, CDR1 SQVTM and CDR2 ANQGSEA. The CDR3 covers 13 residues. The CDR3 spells CSVEGGTYNEQFF. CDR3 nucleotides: TGCAGCGTCGAAGGAGGAACCTACAATGAGCAGTTCTTC.

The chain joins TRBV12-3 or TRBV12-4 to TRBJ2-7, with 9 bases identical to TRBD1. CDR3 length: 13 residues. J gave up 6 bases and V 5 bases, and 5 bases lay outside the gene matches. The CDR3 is CASSTGTGLEQYF. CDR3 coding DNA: TGTGCCAGCAGTACCGGGACAGGGCTCGAGCAGTACTTC.

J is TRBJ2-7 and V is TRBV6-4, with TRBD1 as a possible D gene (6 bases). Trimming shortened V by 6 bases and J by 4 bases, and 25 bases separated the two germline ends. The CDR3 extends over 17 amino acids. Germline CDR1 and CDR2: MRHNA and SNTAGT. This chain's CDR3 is CASSTPGLGGRTYEQYF. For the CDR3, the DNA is TGTGCCAGCAGCACACCCGGCCTAGGGGGTCGAACGTACGAGCAGTACTTC.

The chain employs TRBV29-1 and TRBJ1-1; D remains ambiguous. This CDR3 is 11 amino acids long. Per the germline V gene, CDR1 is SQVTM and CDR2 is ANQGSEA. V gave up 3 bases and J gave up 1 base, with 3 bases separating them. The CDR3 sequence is CSVERNTEAFF. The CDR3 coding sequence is TGCAGCGTTGAGAGGAACACTGAAGCTTTCTTT. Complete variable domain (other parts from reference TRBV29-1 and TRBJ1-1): SAVISQKPSRDICQRGTSLTIQCQVDSQVTMMFWYRQQPGQSLTLIATANQGSEATYESGFVIDKFPISRPNLTFSTLTVSNMSPEDSSIYLCSVERNTEAFFGQGTRLTVV.

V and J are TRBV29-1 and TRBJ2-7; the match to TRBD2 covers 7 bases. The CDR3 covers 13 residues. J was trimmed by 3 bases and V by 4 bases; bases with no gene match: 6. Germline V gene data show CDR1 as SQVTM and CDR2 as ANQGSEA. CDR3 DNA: TGCAGCGTTGGGGGCGGGAGCGGCTACGAGCAGTACTTC. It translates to CSVGGGSGYEQYF.

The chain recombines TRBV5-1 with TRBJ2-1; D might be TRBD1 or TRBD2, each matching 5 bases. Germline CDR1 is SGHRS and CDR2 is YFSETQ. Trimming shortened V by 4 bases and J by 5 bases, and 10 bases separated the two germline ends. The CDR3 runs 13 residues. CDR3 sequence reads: CASSLGTNNEQFF. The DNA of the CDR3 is TGCGCCAGCAGCCTCGGGACCAACAATGAGCAGTTCTTC.

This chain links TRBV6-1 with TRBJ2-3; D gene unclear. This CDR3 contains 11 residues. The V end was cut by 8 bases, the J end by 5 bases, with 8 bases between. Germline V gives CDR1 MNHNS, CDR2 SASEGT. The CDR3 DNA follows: TGTGCCAGCGAGTCGGTAGATACGCAGTATTTT. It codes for CASESVDTQYF.

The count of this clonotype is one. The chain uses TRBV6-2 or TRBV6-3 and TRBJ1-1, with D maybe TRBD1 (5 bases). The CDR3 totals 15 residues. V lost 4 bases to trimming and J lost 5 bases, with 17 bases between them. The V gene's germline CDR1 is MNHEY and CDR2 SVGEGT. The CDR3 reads CASSFLRGGMTEAFF. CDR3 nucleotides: TGTGCCAGCAGTTTCCTCCGCGGGGGGATGACTGAAGCTTTCTTT.

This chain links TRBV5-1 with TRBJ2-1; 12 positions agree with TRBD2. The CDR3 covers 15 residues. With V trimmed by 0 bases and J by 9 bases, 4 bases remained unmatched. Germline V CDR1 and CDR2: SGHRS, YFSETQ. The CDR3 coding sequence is TGCGCCAGCAGCTTGGGGACTAGCGGGACGGGTGAGCAGTTCTTC. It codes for CASSLGTSGTGEQFF.